The source of this T cell receptor beta chain is a study of T cells in Graves' hyperthyroidism and ophthalmopathy. Notes on the study in general: For ophthalmopathy, model prediction preceded onset by a median roughly 6.3 months.

This clonotype has ten or more counts. What it binds is unknown. The CDR3 regions of TCR beta were amplified from RNA transcripts. HTBI primers were the set used in a first-round RT-PCR of the TCR CDR3. TCRdb reanalysed the multiplex PCR reads using MiXCR and keeps one entry per CDR3 protein. The table has roughly 660,000 distinct CDR3 sequences, 15% to 20% seen once. Trimming removed 1 base at V and 4 bases at J, with 5 bases between. The CDR3 has 11 residues. Per germline, CDR1 DFQATT and CDR2 SNEGSKA (reference sequence). The V and J genes are TRBV20-1 and TRBJ2-7; D is unresolved. The TCR originated in a man aged 45-65 years with Graves' hyperthyroidism. Specimen: blood. The CDR3 sequence is CSARGLYEQYF. The CDR3 region has the DNA TGCAGTGCTAGAGGGCTGTACGAGCAGTACTTC.